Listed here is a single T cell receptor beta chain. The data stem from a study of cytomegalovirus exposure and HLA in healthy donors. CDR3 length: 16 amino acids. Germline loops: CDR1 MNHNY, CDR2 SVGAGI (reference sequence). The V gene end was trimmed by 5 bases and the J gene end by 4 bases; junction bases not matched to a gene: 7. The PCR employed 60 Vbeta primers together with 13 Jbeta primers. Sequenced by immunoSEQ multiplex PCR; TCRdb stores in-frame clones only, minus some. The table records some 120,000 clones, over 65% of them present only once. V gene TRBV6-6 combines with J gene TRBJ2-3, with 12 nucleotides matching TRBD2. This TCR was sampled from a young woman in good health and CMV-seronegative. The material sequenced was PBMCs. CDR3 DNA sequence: TGTGCCAGCAGTACGGGACTAGCGGGTACCCCAGATACGCAGTATTTT. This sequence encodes CASSTGLAGTPDTQYF.